Detailed here is one T cell receptor beta chain. Germline CDR1 MNHEY, CDR2 SVGAGI. Trimming cost V 2 bases and J 7 bases; bases outside gene matches: 5. The CDR3 is 15 residues long. Method: immunoSEQ multiplex PCR; TCRdb's copy keeps in-frame clones and lacks some. Here the sample spans more than 65,000 clones, around nine tenths being singletons. These data originate in a study of technical replicates of blood from a handful of donors. The genes are TRBV6-5 and TRBJ2-1; 10 nucleotides agree with TRBD1. This TCR was sampled from a human donor in good health. The sequencing input was T cells isolated from PBMCs. Written as DNA, the CDR3 is TGTGCCAGCAGTTACCGGGACAGGGGTGCTAATGAGCAGTTCTTC. It translates to CASSYRDRGANEQFF.